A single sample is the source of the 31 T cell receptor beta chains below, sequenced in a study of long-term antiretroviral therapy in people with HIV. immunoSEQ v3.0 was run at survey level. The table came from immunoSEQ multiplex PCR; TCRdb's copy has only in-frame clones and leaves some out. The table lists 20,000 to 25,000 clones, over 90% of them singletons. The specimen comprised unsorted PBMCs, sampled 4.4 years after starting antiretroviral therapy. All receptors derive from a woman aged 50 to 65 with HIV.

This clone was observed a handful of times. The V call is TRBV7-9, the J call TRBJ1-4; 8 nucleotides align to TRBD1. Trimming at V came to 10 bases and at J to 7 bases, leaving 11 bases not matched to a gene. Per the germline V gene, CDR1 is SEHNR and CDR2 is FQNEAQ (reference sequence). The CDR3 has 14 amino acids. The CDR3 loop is CATRTGGVVEKLFF. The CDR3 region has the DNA TGTGCCACTCGAACAGGGGGAGTGGTTGAAAAACTGTTTTTT.

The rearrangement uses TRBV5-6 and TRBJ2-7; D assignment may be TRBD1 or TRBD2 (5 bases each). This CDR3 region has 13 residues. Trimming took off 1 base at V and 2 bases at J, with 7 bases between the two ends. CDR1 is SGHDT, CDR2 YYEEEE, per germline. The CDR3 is CASSLQGAYEQYF. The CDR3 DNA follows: TGTGCCAGCAGCTTGCAGGGAGCCTACGAGCAGTACTTC.

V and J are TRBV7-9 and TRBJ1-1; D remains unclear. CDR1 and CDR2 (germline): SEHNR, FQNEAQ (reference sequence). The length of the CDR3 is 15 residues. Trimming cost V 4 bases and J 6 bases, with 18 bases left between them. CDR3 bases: TGTGCCAGCAGCTCCTTAATCTTAGGTTCGTCTGAAGCTTTCTTT. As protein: CASSSLILGSSEAFF.

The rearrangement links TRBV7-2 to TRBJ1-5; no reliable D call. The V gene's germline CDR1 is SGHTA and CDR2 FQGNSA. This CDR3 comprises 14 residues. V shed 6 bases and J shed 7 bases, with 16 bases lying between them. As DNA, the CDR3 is TGTGCCAGCAGTGTTACGGCAGGAGTACAGCCCCAGCATTTT. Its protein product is CASSVTAGVQPQHF.

The CDR3 DNA sequence: TGTGCCAGCAGGAAGACAGGGGGCGCCGAGCAGTACTTC. Its protein product is CASRKTGGAEQYF. This rearrangement joins TRBV27 to TRBJ2-7; 10 nucleotides match TRBD1. Per germline, CDR1 MNHEY and CDR2 SMNVEV (reference sequence). The V and J ends lost 6 bases and 6 bases, in that order; junction bases with no gene match: 5. The CDR3 has 13 residues.

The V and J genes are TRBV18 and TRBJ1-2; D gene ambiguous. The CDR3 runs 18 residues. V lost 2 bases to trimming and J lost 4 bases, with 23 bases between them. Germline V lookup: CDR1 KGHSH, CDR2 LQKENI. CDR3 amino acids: CASSPTSDVGGTSYGYTF. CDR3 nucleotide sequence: TGTGCCAGCTCACCAACAAGTGATGTCGGAGGAACAAGCTATGGCTACACCTTC. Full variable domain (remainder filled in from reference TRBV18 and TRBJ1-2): NAGVMQNPRHLVRRRGQEARLRCSPMKGHSHVYWYRQLPEEGLKFMVYLQKENIIDESGMPKERFSAEFPKEGPSILRIQQVVRGDSAAYFCASSPTSDVGGTSYGYTFGSGTRLTVV.

The CDR3 spells CASSAATGGHGYTF. CDR3 nucleotide sequence: TGTGCCAGCAGCGCCGCGACAGGGGGCCATGGCTACACCTTC. This chain uses TRBV27 with TRBJ1-2, with 10 bases that match TRBD1. Per the germline V gene, CDR1 is MNHEY and CDR2 is SMNVEV (reference sequence). With 6 bases clipped from V and 6 bases from J, the junction kept 7 bases outside the gene matches. The CDR3 consists of 14 residues.

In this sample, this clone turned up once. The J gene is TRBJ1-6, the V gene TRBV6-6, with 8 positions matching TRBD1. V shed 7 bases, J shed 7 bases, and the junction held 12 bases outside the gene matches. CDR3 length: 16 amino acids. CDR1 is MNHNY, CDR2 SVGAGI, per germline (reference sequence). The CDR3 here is CASTRPGQGANSPLHF. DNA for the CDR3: TGTGCCAGCACCCGCCCCGGGCAGGGGGCGAATTCACCCCTCCACTTT.

Written as DNA, the CDR3 is TGTGCCAGCAGCTTGGTAGGTCTAGCGAGCGACGAGCAGTACTTC. Translation: CASSLVGLASDEQYF. This sequence joins TRBV5-6 and TRBJ2-7; TRBD2 might be the D (6 bases). Germline CDR1 and CDR2: SGHDT and YYEEEE. V lost 0 bases and J lost 5, with 15 bases in between. The CDR3 spans 15 residues.

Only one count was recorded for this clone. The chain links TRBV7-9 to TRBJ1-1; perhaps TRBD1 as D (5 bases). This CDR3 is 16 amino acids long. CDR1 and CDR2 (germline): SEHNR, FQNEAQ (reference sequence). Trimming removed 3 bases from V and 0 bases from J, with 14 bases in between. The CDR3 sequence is CASSFPQGGMNTEAFF. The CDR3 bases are TGTGCCAGCAGCTTTCCTCAGGGAGGGATGAACACTGAAGCTTTCTTT.

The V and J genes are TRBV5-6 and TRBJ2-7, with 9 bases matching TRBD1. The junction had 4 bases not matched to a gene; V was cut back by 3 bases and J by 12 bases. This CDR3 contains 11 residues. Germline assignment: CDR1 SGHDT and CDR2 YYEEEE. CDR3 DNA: TGTGCCAGCAGCTCCGGGACAGGGCCGTACTTC. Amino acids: CASSSGTGPYF.

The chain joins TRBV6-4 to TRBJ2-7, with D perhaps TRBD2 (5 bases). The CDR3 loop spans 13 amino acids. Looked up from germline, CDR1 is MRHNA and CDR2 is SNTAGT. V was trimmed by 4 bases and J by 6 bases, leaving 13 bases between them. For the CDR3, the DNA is TGTGCCAGCAGTGTAGAGGGTTCCGGCGAGCAGTACTTC. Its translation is CASSVEGSGEQYF.

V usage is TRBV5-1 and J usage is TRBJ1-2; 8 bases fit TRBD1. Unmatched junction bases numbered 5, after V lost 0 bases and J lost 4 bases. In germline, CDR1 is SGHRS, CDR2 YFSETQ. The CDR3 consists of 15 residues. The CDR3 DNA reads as TGCGCCAGCAGCTTGGGGCAGGGGGCAGGCTATGGCTACACCTTC. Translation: CASSLGQGAGYGYTF.

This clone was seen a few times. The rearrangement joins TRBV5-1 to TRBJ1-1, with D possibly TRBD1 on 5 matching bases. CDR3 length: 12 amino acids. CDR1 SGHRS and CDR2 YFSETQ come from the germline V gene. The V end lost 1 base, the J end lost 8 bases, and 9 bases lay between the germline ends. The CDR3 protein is CASSLWGGEAFF. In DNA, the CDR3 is TGCGCCAGCAGCTTGTGGGGCGGGGAAGCTTTCTTT.

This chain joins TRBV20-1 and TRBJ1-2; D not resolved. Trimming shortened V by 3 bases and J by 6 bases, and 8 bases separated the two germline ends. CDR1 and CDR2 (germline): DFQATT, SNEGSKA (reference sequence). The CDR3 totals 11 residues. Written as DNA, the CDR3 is TGCAGTGCTAGTTTTGGGAATGGCTACACCTTC. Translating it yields CSASFGNGYTF.

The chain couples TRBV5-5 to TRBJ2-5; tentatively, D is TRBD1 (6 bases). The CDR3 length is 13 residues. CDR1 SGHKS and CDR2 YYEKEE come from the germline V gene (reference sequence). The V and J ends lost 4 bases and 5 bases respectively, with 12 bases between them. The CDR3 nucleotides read TGTGCCAGCAGCGCAGGGGCCCGGGAGACCCAGTACTTC. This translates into CASSAGARETQYF.

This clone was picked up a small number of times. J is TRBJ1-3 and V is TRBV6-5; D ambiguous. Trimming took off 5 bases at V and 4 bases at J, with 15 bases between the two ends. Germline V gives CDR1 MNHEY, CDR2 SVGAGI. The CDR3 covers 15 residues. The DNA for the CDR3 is TGTGCCAGCAGTATAGGTCCACGCATCGGAAACACCATATATTTT. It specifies CASSIGPRIGNTIYF.

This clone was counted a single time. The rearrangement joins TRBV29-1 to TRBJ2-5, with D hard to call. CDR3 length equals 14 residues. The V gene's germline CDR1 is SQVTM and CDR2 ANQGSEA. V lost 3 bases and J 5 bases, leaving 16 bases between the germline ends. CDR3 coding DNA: TGCAGCGTTGAGAAGGGATTATCTCCGGAGACCCAGTACTTC. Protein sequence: CSVEKGLSPETQYF.

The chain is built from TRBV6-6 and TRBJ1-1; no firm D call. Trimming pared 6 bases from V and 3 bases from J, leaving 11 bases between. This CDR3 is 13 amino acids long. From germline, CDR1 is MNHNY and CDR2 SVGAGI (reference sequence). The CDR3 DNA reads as TGTGCCAGCAGAGACGCGGGGTACACTGAAGCTTTCTTT. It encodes CASRDAGYTEAFF.

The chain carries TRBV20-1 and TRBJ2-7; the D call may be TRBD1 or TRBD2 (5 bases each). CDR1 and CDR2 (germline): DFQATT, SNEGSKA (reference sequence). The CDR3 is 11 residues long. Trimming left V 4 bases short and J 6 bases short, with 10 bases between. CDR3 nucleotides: TGCAGTGCTACCCGGGACGGCGAGCAGTACTTC. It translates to CSATRDGEQYF.

The CDR3 nucleotides read TGTGCCAGCAGCGTAAGGGAGAGGGCAGCTGGCTACACCTTC. Translation gives CASSVRERAAGYTF. The chain carries TRBV9 and TRBJ1-2; D is undetermined. V was trimmed by 1 base and J by 7 bases, leaving 14 bases between them. The germline V gene has CDR1 SGDLS and CDR2 YYNGEE. This CDR3 is 14 amino acids long.

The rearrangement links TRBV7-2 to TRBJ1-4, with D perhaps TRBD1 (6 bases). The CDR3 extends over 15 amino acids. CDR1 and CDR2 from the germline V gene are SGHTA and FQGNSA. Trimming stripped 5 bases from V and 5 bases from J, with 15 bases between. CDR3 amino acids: CASSPQGGENEKLFF. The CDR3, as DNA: TGTGCCAGCAGCCCACAGGGTGGGGAGAATGAAAAACTGTTTTTT. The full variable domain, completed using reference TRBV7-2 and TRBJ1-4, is GAGVSQSPSNKVTEKGKDVELRCDPISGHTALYWYRQSLGQGLEFLIYFQGNSAPDKSGLPSDRFSAERTGGSVSTLTIQRTQQEDSAVYLCASSPQGGENEKLFFGSGTQLSVL.

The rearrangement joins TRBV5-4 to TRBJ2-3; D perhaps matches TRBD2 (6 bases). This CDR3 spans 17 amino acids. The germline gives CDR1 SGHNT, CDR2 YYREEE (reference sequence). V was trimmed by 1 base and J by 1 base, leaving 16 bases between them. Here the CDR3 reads CASSLRAGRRGTDTQYF. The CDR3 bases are TGTGCCAGCAGCTTGAGGGCCGGGAGAAGAGGCACAGATACGCAGTATTTT.

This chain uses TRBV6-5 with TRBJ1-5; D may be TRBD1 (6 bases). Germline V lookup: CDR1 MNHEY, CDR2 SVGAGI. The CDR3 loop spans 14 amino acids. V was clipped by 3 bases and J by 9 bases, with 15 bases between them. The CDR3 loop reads CASSYLTGPWPQHF. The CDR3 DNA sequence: TGTGCCAGCAGTTATCTTACAGGGCCATGGCCCCAGCATTTT.

CDR3 residues: CASSTGNREKLFF. The CDR3 coding sequence is TGTGCCAGCAGCACAGGCAATCGTGAAAAACTGTTTTTT. This chain uses TRBV9 with TRBJ1-4, with a tentative D call TRBD1 (5 bases). V lost 4 bases to trimming and J lost 7 bases, with 11 bases between them. This CDR3 comprises 13 residues. Per the germline V gene, CDR1 is SGDLS and CDR2 is YYNGEE.

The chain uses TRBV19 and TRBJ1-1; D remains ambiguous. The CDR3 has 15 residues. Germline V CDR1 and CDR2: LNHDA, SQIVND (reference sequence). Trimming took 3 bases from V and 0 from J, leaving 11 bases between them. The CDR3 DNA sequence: TGTGCCAGTAGTATGGGCGGACTTATGAACACTGAAGCTTTCTTT. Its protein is CASSMGGLMNTEAFF.

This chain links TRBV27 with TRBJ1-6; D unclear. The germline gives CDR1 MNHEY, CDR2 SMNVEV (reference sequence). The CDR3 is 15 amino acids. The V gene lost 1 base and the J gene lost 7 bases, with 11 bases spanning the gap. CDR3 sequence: CASSLWQVSNSPLHF. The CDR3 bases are TGTGCCAGCAGTTTATGGCAGGTCTCAAATTCACCCCTCCACTTT.

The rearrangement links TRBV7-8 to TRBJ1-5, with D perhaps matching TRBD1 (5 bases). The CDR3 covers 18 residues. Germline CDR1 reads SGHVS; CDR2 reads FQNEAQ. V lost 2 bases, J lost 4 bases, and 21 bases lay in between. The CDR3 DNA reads TGTGCCAGCAGCTTAACGAAAGGGGTAGGGTCGCGGAATCAGCCCCAGCATTTT. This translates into CASSLTKGVGSRNQPQHF. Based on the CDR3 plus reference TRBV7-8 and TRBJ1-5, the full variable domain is GAGVSQSPRYKVAKRGQDVALRCDPISGHVSLFWYQQALGQGPEFLTYFQNEAQLDKSGLPSDRFFAERPEGSVSTLKIQRTQQEDSAVYLCASSLTKGVGSRNQPQHFGDGTRLSIL.

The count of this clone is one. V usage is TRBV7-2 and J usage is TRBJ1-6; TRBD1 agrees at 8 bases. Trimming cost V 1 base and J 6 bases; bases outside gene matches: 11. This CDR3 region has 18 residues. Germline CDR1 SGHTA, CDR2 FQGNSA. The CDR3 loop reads CASSLGRTGMARNSPLHF. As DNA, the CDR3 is TGTGCCAGCAGCTTAGGTAGGACAGGGATGGCTCGTAATTCACCCCTCCACTTT.

CDR3: CASSHRGLQEKLFF. For the CDR3, the DNA is TGTGCCAGTAGCCACAGGGGGCTACAGGAAAAACTGTTTTTT. This chain joins TRBV19 and TRBJ1-4; 9 bases align to TRBD1. Germline-derived CDR1 and CDR2 are LNHDA and SQIVND (reference sequence). The CDR3 contains 14 residues. V shed 6 bases, J shed 8 bases, and the junction held 7 bases outside the gene matches.

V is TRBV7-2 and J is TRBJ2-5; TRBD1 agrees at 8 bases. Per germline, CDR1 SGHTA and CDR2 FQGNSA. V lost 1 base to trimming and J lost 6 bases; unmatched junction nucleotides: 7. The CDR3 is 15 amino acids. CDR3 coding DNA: TGTGCCAGCAGCTTAGGGCAGGGGGCCGGAAAGACCCAGTACTTC. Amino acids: CASSLGQGAGKTQYF.